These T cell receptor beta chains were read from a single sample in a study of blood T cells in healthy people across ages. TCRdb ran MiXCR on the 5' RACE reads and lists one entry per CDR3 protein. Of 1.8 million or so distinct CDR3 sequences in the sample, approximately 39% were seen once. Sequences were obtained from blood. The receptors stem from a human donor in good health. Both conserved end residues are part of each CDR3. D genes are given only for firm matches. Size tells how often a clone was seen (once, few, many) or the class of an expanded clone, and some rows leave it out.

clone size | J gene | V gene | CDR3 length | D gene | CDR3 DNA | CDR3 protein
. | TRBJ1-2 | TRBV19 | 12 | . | TGTGCCAGTAAGGACAGAAACTATGGCTACACCTTC | CASKDRNYGYTF
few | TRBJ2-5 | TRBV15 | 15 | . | TGTGCCACCAGCAGAGGAGCAGGAAACCAAGAGACCCAGTACTTC | CATSRGAGNQETQYF
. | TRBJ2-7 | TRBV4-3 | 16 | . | TGCGCCAGCAGCCAAGATTATAGGTTACTTTCCTACGAGCAGTACTTC | CASSQDYRLLSYEQYF
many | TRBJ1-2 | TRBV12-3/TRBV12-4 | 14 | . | TGTGCCAGCAGTTCCACCTGGACAGTGGGCGGCTACACCTTC | CASSSTWTVGGYTF
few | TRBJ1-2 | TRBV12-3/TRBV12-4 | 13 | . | TGTGCCAGCAGCAGCGGGGGCTGGGGTGGCTACACCTTC | CASSSGGWGGYTF
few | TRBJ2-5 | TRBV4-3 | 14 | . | TGCGCCAGCAGCCAAGTTGGCCAGGGGGAGACCCAGTACTTC | CASSQVGQGETQYF
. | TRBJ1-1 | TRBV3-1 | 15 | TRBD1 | TGTGCCAGCAGCTTAAGGTCGGCAGGGGGCTTTGAAGCTTTCTTT | CASSLRSAGGFEAFF
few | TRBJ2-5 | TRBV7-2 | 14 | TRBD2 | TGTGCCAGCAGCCGTCAGCGGGGGAGAGAGACCCAGTACTTC | CASSRQRGRETQYF
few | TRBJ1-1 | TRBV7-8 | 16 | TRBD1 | TGTGCCAGCCTCCTTCGACAGGGTATGGCGAACACTGAAGCTTTCTTT | CASLLRQGMANTEAFF
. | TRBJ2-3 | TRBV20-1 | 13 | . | TGCAGTGCTAGAGTCCACCTGGGTTCTACGCAGTATTTT | CSARVHLGSTQYF
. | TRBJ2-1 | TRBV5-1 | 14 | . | TGCGCCAGCAGCTTCGAACCACATACCGATGAGCAGTTCTTC | CASSFEPHTDEQFF
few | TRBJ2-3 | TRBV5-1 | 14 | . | TGCGCCAGCAGCTTGAACTACCCCGGGGATACGCAGTATTTT | CASSLNYPGDTQYF
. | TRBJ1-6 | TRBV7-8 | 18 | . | TGTGCCAGCAGCTTAGCGGGAGGGATAGGCTCCTATAATTCACCCCTCCACTTT | CASSLAGGIGSYNSPLHF
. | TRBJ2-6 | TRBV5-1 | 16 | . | TGCGCCAGCAGCTTGGAAGGCAGCCCCTCCCCCGGGGTCCTGACTTTC | CASSLEGSPSPGVLTF
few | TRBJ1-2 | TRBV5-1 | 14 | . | TGCGCCAGCAGCATGGACACCTCTAACTATGGCTACACCTTC | CASSMDTSNYGYTF
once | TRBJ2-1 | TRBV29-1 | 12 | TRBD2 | TGCAGCGTCCGACTAGCGGGGGATGAGCAGTTCTTC | CSVRLAGDEQFF
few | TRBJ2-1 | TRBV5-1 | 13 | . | TGCGCCAGCAGCCCCGCCGGACGGGATGAGCAGTTCTTC | CASSPAGRDEQFF
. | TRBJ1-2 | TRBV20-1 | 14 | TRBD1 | TGCAGTGCTAGAGTGAGACAGGGTGACTATGGCTACACCTTC | CSARVRQGDYGYTF
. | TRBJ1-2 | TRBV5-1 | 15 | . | TGCGCCAGCAGCTTATATCAAGCTCACAAGGAGGGCTACACCTTC | CASSLYQAHKEGYTF
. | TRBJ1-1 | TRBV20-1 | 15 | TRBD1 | TGCAGTGCTAGGGAAGACAGGGGGGTGGCCGATGAAGCTTTCTTT | CSAREDRGVADEAFF
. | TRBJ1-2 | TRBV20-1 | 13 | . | TGCAGTGCTAAGTACCAGGCAGGCTATGGCTACACCTTC | CSAKYQAGYGYTF
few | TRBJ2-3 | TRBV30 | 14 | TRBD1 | TGTGCCTGGACCTACAGGGGGGTGACGGATACGCAGTATTTT | CAWTYRGVTDTQYF
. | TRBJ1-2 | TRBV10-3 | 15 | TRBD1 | TGTGCCATCAGTGAGACCGACAGGGGACCCTATGGCTACACCTTC | CAISETDRGPYGYTF
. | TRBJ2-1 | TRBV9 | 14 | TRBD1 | TGTGCCAGCAGTTCCGGGACAGGTTCCTACGAGCAGTTCTTC | CASSSGTGSYEQFF
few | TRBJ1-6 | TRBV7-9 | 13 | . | TGTGTCAGCAGCACCGGACTGAATTCACCCCTCCACTTT | CVSSTGLNSPLHF
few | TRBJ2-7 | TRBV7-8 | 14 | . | TGTGCCAGCAGCATACTGGTCAGGGGCGACGAGCAGTACTTC | CASSILVRGDEQYF
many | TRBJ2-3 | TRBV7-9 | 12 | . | TGTGCCAGCAGCTTACTATCAGATACGCAGTATTTT | CASSLLSDTQYF
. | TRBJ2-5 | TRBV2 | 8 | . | TGTGCGGCGGGGACCCAGTACTTC | CAAGTQYF
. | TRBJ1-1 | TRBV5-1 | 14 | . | TGCGCCAGCATCGACCCGACTGCGGGGACTGAAGCTTTCTTT | CASIDPTAGTEAFF